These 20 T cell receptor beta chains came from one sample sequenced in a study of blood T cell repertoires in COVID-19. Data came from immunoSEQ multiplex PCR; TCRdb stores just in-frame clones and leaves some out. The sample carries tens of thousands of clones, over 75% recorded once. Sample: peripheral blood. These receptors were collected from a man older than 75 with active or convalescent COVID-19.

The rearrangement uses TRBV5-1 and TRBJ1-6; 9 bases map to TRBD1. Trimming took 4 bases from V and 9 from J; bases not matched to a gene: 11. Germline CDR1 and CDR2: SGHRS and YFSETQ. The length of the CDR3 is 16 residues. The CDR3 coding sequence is TGCGCCAGCAGCCTCCGACAGGGGGATTTTGGTTCACCCCTCCACTTT. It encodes CASSLRQGDFGSPLHF.

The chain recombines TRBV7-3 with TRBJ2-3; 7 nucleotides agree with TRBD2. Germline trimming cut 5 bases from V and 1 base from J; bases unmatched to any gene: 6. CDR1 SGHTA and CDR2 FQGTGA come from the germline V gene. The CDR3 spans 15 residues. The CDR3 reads CASSLRLARTDTQYF. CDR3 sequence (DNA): TGTGCCAGCAGCCTAAGACTAGCTCGCACAGATACGCAGTATTTT.

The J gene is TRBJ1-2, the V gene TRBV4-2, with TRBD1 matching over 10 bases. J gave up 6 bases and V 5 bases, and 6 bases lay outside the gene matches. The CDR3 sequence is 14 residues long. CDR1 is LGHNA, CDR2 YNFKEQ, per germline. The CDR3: CASSARDRGDGYTF. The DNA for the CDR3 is TGTGCCAGCAGCGCAAGGGACAGGGGCGATGGCTACACCTTC.

The CDR3 bases are TGTGCCAGTAGTCCCGGGACAACGATCCTCGGCTACACCTTC. This sequence encodes CASSPGTTILGYTF. The rearrangement links TRBV19 to TRBJ1-2; perhaps TRBD1 as D (6 bases). The V gene's germline CDR1 is LNHDA and CDR2 SQIVND (reference sequence). This CDR3 region has 14 residues. V was clipped by 5 bases and J by 8 bases, with 18 bases between them.

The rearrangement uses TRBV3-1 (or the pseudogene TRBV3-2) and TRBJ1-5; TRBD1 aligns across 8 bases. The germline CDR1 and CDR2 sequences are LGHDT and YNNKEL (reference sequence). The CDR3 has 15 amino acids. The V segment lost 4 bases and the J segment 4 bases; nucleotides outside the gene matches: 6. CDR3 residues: CASSRRTGINQPQHF. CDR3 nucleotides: TGTGCCAGCAGCCGCCGGACAGGGATTAATCAGCCCCAGCATTTT.

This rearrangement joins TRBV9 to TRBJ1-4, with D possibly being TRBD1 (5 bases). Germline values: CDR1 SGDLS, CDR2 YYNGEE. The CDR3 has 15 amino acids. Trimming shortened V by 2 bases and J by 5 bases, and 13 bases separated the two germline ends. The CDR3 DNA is TGTGCCAGCAGCGTGGGTTTTGCAGGGAATGAAAAACTGTTTTTT. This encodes CASSVGFAGNEKLFF.

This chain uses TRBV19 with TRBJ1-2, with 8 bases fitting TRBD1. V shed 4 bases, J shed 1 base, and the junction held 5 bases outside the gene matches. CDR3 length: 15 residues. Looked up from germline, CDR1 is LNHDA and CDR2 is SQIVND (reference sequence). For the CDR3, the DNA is TGTGCCAGTAGTAACGGGGACAGGAATAACTATGGCTACACCTTC. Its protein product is CASSNGDRNNYGYTF.

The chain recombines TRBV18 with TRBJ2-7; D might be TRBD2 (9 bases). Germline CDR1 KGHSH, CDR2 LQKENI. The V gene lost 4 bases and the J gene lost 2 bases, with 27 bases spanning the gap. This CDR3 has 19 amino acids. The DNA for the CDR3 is TGTGCCAGCTCACAAACCGGACAGGGAGGAGCGGGGGGTACCTACGAGCAGTACTTC. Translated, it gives CASSQTGQGGAGGTYEQYF.

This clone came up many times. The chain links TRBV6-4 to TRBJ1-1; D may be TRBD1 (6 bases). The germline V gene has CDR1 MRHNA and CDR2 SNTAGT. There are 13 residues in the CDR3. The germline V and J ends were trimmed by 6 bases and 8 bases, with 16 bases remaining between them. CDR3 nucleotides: TGTGCCAGCAGCACCCAACCAGGGGCCGAAGCTTTCTTT. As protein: CASSTQPGAEAFF.

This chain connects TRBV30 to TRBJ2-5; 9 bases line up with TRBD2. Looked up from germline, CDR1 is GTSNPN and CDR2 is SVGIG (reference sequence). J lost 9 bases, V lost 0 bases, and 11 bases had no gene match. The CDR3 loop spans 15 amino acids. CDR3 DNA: TGTGCCTGGAGTGTGGGGCTAGCGGGGTCCATGGCCCAGTACTTC. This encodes CAWSVGLAGSMAQYF.

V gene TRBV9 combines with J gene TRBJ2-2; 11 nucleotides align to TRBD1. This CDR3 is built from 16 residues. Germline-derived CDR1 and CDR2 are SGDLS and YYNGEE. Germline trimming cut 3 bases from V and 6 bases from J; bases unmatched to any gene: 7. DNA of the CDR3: TGTGCCAGCAGCGATAGGACAGGGGGCGTAGCCGGGGAGCTGTTTTTT. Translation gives CASSDRTGGVAGELFF.

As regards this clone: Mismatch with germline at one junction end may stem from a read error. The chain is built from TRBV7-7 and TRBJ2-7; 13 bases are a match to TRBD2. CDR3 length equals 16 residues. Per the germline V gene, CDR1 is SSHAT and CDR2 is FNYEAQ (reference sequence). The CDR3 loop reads CASSLGSGLAGEEQYF. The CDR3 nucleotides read TGTGCTAGCAGCTTAGGGTCCGGACTAGCGGGAGAAGAGCAGTACTTC. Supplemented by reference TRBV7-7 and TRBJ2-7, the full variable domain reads GAGVSQSPRYKVTKRGQDVTLRCDPISSHATLYWYQQALGQGPEFLTYFNYEAQPDKSGLPSDRFSAERPEGSISTLTIQRTEQRDSAMYRCASSLGSGLAGEEQYFGPGTRLTVT.

Here the CDR3 DNA reads TGTGCCAGCAGCCCAGGTGGTGGGGAGACCCAGTACTTC. Residues: CASSPGGGETQYF. The V gene is TRBV12-3 or TRBV12-4, the J gene TRBJ2-5; no definite D call. The CDR3 is made up of 13 amino acids. Trimming left V 6 bases short and J 5 bases short, with 13 bases between.

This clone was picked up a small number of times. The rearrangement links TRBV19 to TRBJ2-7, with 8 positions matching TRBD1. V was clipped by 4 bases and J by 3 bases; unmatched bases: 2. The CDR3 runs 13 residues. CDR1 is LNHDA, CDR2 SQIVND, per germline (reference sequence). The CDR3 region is CASSRDRNYEQYF. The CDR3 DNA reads TGTGCCAGTAGTAGGGACAGGAACTACGAGCAGTACTTC.

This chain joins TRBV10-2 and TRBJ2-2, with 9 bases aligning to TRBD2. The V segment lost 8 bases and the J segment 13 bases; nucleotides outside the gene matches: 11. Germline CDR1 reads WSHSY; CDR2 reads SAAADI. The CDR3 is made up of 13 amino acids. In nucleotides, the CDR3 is TGCGCCAGCGCGGGGGGGCCAGGGGTGAGGCTGTTTTTT. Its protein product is CASAGGPGVRLFF.

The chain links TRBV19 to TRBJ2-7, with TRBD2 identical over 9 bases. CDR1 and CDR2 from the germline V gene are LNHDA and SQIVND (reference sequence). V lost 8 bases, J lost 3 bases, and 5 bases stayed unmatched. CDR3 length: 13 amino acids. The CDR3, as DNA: TGTGCCAGTGGGGGACTAGCAAGCTACGAGCAGTACTTC. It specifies CASGGLASYEQYF.

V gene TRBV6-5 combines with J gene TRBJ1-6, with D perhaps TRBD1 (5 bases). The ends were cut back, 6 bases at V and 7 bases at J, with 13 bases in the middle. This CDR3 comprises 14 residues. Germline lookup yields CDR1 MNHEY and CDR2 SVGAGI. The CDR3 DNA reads TGTGCCAGCAGGCGCGTTGACAGAAATTCACCCCTCCACTTT. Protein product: CASRRVDRNSPLHF.

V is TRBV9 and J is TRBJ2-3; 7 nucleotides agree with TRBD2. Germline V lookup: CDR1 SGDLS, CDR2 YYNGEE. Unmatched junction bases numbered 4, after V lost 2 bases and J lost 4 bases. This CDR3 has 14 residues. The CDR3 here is CASSVTSFADTQYF. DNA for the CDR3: TGTGCCAGCAGCGTGACTAGCTTCGCAGATACGCAGTATTTT. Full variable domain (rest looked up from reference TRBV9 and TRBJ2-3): DSGVTQTPKHLITATGQRVTLRCSPRSGDLSVYWYQQSLDQGLQFLIQYYNGEERAKGNILERFSAQQFPDLHSELNLSSLELGDSALYFCASSVTSFADTQYFGPGTRLTVL.

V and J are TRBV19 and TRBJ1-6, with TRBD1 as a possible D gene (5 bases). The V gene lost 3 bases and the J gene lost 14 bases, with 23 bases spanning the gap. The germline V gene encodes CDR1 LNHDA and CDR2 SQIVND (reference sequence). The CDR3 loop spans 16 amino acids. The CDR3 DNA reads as TGTGCCAGTAGTATTGGGGCGCGGACATTAGGTGGATCCCTCCACTTT. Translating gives CASSIGARTLGGSLHF.

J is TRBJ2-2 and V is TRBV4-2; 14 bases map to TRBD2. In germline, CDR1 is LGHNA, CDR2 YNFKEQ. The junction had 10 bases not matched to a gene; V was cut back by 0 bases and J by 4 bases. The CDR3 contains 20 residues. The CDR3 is CASSQDPSTSGRGRTGELFF. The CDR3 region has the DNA TGTGCCAGCAGCCAAGATCCCTCGACTAGCGGGAGGGGTCGCACCGGGGAGCTGTTTTTT.